The next 17 T cell receptor beta chains were all read from a single sample in a study of cytomegalovirus exposure and HLA in healthy donors. PCR used 60 Vbeta primers and 13 Jbeta primers. The repertoire was sequenced with immunoSEQ multiplex PCR; TCRdb's copy has only in-frame clones and lacks some. This sample has more than 65,000 clones, with over 60% found just once. The sequencing sample was made of PBMCs. Receptors were obtained from a man aged 35 to 55 in good health and CMV-seronegative.

The CDR3 nucleotides are TGTGCCAGCAGCAGACAGGGGTGGGGCACTGAAGCTTTCTTT. Amino acid sequence: CASSRQGWGTEAFF. V is TRBV21-1 and J is TRBJ1-1; the table's D call of TRBD1 was not tested on the DNA. TRBV21-1 has pseudogene status. This CDR3 comprises 14 residues.

This sequence joins TRBV28 and TRBJ1-2; TRBD1 matches 7 bases. The CDR3 covers 14 residues. V gave up 3 bases and J gave up 8 bases; unmatched junction bases: 9. Germline assignment: CDR1 MDHEN and CDR2 SYDVKM. The CDR3 spells CASSFGTVTSGYTF. The CDR3 coding sequence is TGTGCCAGCAGTTTCGGGACAGTGACGTCCGGCTACACCTTC.

The chain recombines TRBV6-1 with TRBJ2-7, with TRBD2 identical over 8 bases. The CDR3 is made up of 16 amino acids. CDR1 and CDR2 from the germline V gene are MNHNS and SASEGT. With 3 bases clipped from V and 1 base from J, the junction kept 8 bases outside the gene matches. The DNA for the CDR3 is TGTGCCAGCAGTGAGACGCCAGCGGGGGAGTCCTACGAGCAGTACTTC. This gives the protein CASSETPAGESYEQYF.

CDR3 nucleotides: TGTGCCAGTAGTGGAATAGCGGGGGGGGACAATGAGCAGTTCTTC. Residues: CASSGIAGGDNEQFF. The chain links TRBV19 to TRBJ2-1; 11 bases align to TRBD2. Germline CDR1 reads LNHDA; CDR2 reads SQIVND (reference sequence). This CDR3 is built from 15 residues. Trimming cost V 5 bases and J 5 bases; bases outside gene matches: 5.

The chain employs TRBV12-5 and TRBJ2-7, with D possibly being TRBD2 (5 bases). Germline lookup yields CDR1 LGHNT and CDR2 FRNRAP. The CDR3 is made up of 17 amino acids. V was pared by 7 bases and J by 3 bases, with 25 bases between. The CDR3 DNA is TGTGCTAGTGCTAGAAATCGGGGATCGACACTTCTCTACGAGCAGTACTTC. Translated: CASARNRGSTLLYEQYF.

This clone appeared once. The J gene is TRBJ1-1, the V gene TRBV30; D not certain. This CDR3 has 16 amino acids. Trimming left V 2 bases short and J 4 bases short, with 20 bases between. In germline, CDR1 is GTSNPN, CDR2 SVGIG (reference sequence). CDR3 sequence: CAWSPPPGGYITEAFF. CDR3 coding DNA: TGTGCCTGGAGTCCTCCACCGGGAGGGTATATCACTGAAGCTTTCTTT.

This chain links TRBV29-1 with TRBJ1-4; D is perhaps TRBD1 (5 bases). Germline-derived CDR1 and CDR2 are SQVTM and ANQGSEA. V was trimmed by 0 bases and J by 8 bases, leaving 13 bases between them. The CDR3 length is 14 residues. The CDR3 loop is CSVEEGKGEEKLFF. The CDR3 DNA reads TGCAGCGTTGAAGAAGGGAAAGGGGAAGAAAAACTGTTTTTT. Full variable domain (outside the CDR3, taken from reference TRBV29-1 and TRBJ1-4): SAVISQKPSRDICQRGTSLTIQCQVDSQVTMMFWYRQQPGQSLTLIATANQGSEATYESGFVIDKFPISRPNLTFSTLTVSNMSPEDSSIYLCSVEEGKGEEKLFFGSGTQLSVL.

The chain couples TRBV5-1 to TRBJ2-3; D uncertain. This CDR3 is built from 16 residues. Germline V gives CDR1 SGHRS, CDR2 YFSETQ. The ends were cut back, 4 bases at V and 2 bases at J, with 17 bases in the middle. The CDR3 bases are TGCGCCAGCAGCGCGTATTCGAGTACTGCCACAGATACGCAGTATTTT. Translated: CASSAYSSTATDTQYF.

This clone was recorded a few times. The rearrangement uses TRBV5-1 and TRBJ2-3, with 15 bases lining up with TRBD2. There are 18 residues in the CDR3. V dropped 5 bases and J dropped 2; count of bases not matched to a gene: 9. Germline assignment: CDR1 SGHRS and CDR2 YFSETQ. This CDR3 reads CASREGTSGGIFTDTQYF. The CDR3 DNA reads TGCGCCAGCAGGGAGGGGACTAGCGGGGGGATTTTCACAGATACGCAGTATTTT.

V and J are TRBV6-5 and TRBJ2-7; maybe TRBD1 (5 bases). CDR1 and CDR2 from the germline V gene are MNHEY and SVGAGI. This CDR3 is built from 14 residues. V lost 5 bases, J lost 1 base, and 12 bases lay in between. The chain's CDR3 is CASSAQAGSYEQYF. The CDR3 region has the DNA TGTGCCAGCAGTGCTCAGGCAGGGTCCTACGAGCAGTACTTC.

V gene TRBV10-3 combines with J gene TRBJ1-5; 8 bases align to TRBD1. V dropped 9 bases and J dropped 2; count of bases not matched to a gene: 9. The CDR3 sequence is 15 residues long. Germline V CDR1 and CDR2: ENHRY, SYGVKD. In nucleotides, the CDR3 is TGTGCCATAGGGACAGGAGGGACGGGCAATCAGCCCCAGCATTTT. Amino acid sequence: CAIGTGGTGNQPQHF.

This sequence joins TRBV27 and TRBJ2-1; D gene ambiguous. Trimming stripped 6 bases from V and 7 bases from J, with 10 bases between. From germline, CDR1 is MNHEY and CDR2 SMNVEV (reference sequence). CDR3 length equals 12 residues. The CDR3 DNA reads as TGTGCCAGCAGCAAACCCGGGAATGAGCAGTTCTTC. Translated: CASSKPGNEQFF.

The chain uses TRBV30 and TRBJ2-7, with D unclear. The CDR3 sequence is 12 residues long. Trimming shortened V by 1 base and J by 2 bases, and 6 bases separated the two germline ends. The germline gives CDR1 GTSNPN, CDR2 SVGIG (reference sequence). CDR3 loop: CAWSASPYEQYF. DNA for the CDR3: TGTGCCTGGAGTGCTTCCCCCTACGAGCAGTACTTC.

A few counts support this clone. The chain employs TRBV11-2 and TRBJ2-3, with no clear D. From germline, CDR1 is SGHAT and CDR2 FQNNGV. Trimming shortened V by 5 bases and J by 0 bases, and 15 bases separated the two germline ends. This CDR3 has 16 residues. CDR3 in amino acids: CASSQPILVSTDTQYF. The CDR3 bases are TGTGCCAGCAGCCAACCTATCCTGGTGAGCACAGATACGCAGTATTTT.

The chain carries TRBV11-2 and TRBJ2-3, with a weak D call TRBD1 (5 bases). Germline values: CDR1 SGHAT, CDR2 FQNNGV. The germline V and J ends were trimmed by 3 bases and 5 bases, with 12 bases remaining between them. The CDR3 is 14 amino acids. CDR3 in amino acids: CASSFGQGEDTQYF. The CDR3 DNA reads TGTGCCAGCAGCTTCGGGCAGGGCGAAGATACGCAGTATTTT. The complete variable domain, with remaining parts taken from reference TRBV11-2 and TRBJ2-3, reads EAGVAQSPRYKIIEKRQSVAFWCNPISGHATLYWYQQILGQGPKLLIQFQNNGVVDDSQLPKDRFSAERLKGVDSTLKIQPAKLEDSAVYLCASSFGQGEDTQYFGPGTRLTVL.

The rearrangement uses TRBV5-1 and TRBJ2-5, with 8 bases matching TRBD2. CDR1 is SGHRS, CDR2 YFSETQ, per germline. The CDR3 is 16 amino acids. Germline trimming cut 0 bases from V and 4 bases from J; bases unmatched to any gene: 8. In nucleotides, the CDR3 is TGCGCCAGCAGCTTGGATCTGAGTAGCGGGGTAGAGACCCAGTACTTC. Protein product: CASSLDLSSGVETQYF.

Notes on this clone: The same CDR3 arises from other DNA sequences in this sample as well. The chain joins TRBV6-5 to TRBJ2-1; tentatively, D is TRBD2 (7 bases). V lost 2 bases and J lost 9, with 17 bases in between. Germline V lookup: CDR1 MNHEY, CDR2 SVGAGI. There are 15 residues in the CDR3. CDR3 in DNA: TGTGCCAGCAGTTACGCGGTAGGGGGGGCTAGTGAGCAGTTCTTC. As protein: CASSYAVGGASEQFF.